This passage covers 14 T cell receptor beta chains from one sample sequenced in a study of Ad26.COV2.S vaccination and SARS-CoV-2 variants. This table comes from immunoSEQ multiplex PCR, and its TCRdb copy is limited to in-frame clones, with some not included. The sample includes about 350,000 clones, 92% of them seen just once. The starting material was peripheral blood, obtained after recovery from COVID-19. The receptors here all came from a human donor who had recovered from COVID-19.

A note on this clone: This specimen includes other DNA sequences encoding the same CDR3. CDR3: CASSDGAGGTDTQYF. For the CDR3, the DNA is TGTGCCAGCAGTGACGGAGCGGGGGGCACAGATACGCAGTATTTT. V is TRBV6-4 and J is TRBJ2-3, with TRBD2 identical over 8 bases. Per germline, CDR1 MRHNA and CDR2 SNTAGT. The CDR3 runs to 15 residues. Unmatched junction bases numbered 2, after V lost 2 bases and J lost 1 base.

The chain employs TRBV10-3 and TRBJ2-7; a weak D match, TRBD2 (7 bases). In germline, CDR1 is ENHRY, CDR2 SYGVKD. Trimming left V 6 bases short and J 5 bases short, with 23 bases between. The CDR3 covers 16 residues. The CDR3, as DNA: TGTGCCATCAGAGGGGGGGCGAGCACAGGCACTCACGAGCAGTACTTC. Amino acid sequence: CAIRGGASTGTHEQYF.

The V and J genes are TRBV7-2 and TRBJ1-3, with D uncertain. The germline CDR1 and CDR2 sequences are SGHTA and FQGNSA. V lost 4 bases to trimming and J lost 4 bases, with 11 bases between them. The CDR3 consists of 14 residues. CDR3 region: CASSSRRPGNTIYF. In DNA form, the CDR3 reads TGTGCCAGCAGCTCCAGGCGACCGGGAAACACCATATATTTT.

This chain joins TRBV4-1 and TRBJ1-4; the match to TRBD1 covers 7 bases. This CDR3 spans 14 amino acids. Germline CDR1 and CDR2: MGHRA and YSYEKL. V shed 3 bases and J 8 bases; nucleotides not matched to a gene: 6. CDR3 DNA sequence: TGCGCCAGCAGCCAGCCCGGGACAGCAGAAAAACTGTTTTTT. Its protein product is CASSQPGTAEKLFF.

V and J are TRBV4-3 and TRBJ1-1; D unresolved. The CDR3 is made up of 14 amino acids. The germline CDR1 and CDR2 sequences are LGHNA and YSLEER. V lost 7 bases and J lost 1, with 13 bases in between. Here the CDR3 reads CASMQKGPNTEAFF. DNA for the CDR3: TGCGCCAGCATGCAGAAAGGGCCGAACACTGAAGCTTTCTTT.

V and J are TRBV7-8 and TRBJ1-6; no firm D call. Trimming removed 5 bases from V and 8 bases from J, with 13 bases in between. In germline, CDR1 is SGHVS, CDR2 FQNEAQ. The CDR3 sequence is 14 residues long. CDR3: CASSPLAWDSPLHF. CDR3 sequence (DNA): TGTGCCAGCAGCCCACTCGCTTGGGATTCACCCCTCCACTTT.

The rearrangement uses TRBV5-1 and TRBJ2-7, with 11 positions matching TRBD2. Germline-derived CDR1 and CDR2 are SGHRS and YFSETQ. The CDR3 spans 14 residues. J gave up 5 bases and V 2 bases, and 3 bases lay outside the gene matches. CDR3 nucleotide sequence: TGCGCCAGCAGCTTTGGTAGCGGGGGGGACGAGCAGTACTTC. Encoded protein: CASSFGSGGDEQYF.

In its sample, this clone was seen once. J is TRBJ1-1 and V is TRBV6-5; no reliable D call. Germline assignment: CDR1 MNHEY and CDR2 SVGAGI. Deletions cut 5 bases from V and 0 bases from J, with 10 bases between. CDR3 length: 14 residues. Here the CDR3 DNA reads TGTGCCAGCAGTACTTCCAGCGTGAACACTGAAGCTTTCTTT. Protein sequence: CASSTSSVNTEAFF.

V gene TRBV27 combines with J gene TRBJ2-4; the match to TRBD1 covers 9 bases. The CDR3 loop spans 17 amino acids. The germline V gene encodes CDR1 MNHEY and CDR2 SMNVEV (reference sequence). V was clipped by 5 bases and J by 3 bases; unmatched bases: 11. The CDR3 DNA follows: TGTGCCAGCAGTCTTTTTTTGGAGGACAGGGGCAAAAACATTCAGTACTTC. Encoded protein: CASSLFLEDRGKNIQYF.

The chain employs TRBV4-1 and TRBJ2-3, with 9 bases that match TRBD1. The CDR3 is 16 amino acids. V dropped 5 bases and J dropped 3; count of bases not matched to a gene: 9. Germline loops: CDR1 MGHRA, CDR2 YSYEKL. The CDR3 nucleotides are TGCGCCAGCAGCTCACCCGGGACAGGGAGGACAGATACGCAGTATTTT. Amino acid sequence: CASSSPGTGRTDTQYF.

The genes are TRBV3-1 (or the pseudogene TRBV3-2) and TRBJ2-1; TRBD2 agrees at 15 bases. This CDR3 comprises 16 residues. Germline CDR1 and CDR2: LGHDT and YNNKEL (reference sequence). J gave up 8 bases and V 5 bases, and 7 bases lay outside the gene matches. The CDR3 reads CASSTRTSGGVHEQFF. The CDR3 DNA is TGTGCCAGCAGCACACGGACTAGCGGGGGGGTCCATGAGCAGTTCTTC.

The rearrangement joins TRBV9 to TRBJ2-1; D may be TRBD1 (5 bases). CDR1 SGDLS and CDR2 YYNGEE come from the germline V gene. CDR3 length equals 17 residues. V was cut by 0 bases and J by 4 bases, with 17 bases left in between. In DNA form, the CDR3 reads TGTGCCAGCAGCGTAGTAGGAGACAGAATTAAATACAATGAGCAGTTCTTC. Amino acid sequence: CASSVVGDRIKYNEQFF.

The chain recombines TRBV9 with TRBJ2-5, with TRBD1 identical over 8 bases. J was trimmed by 2 bases and V by 4 bases; bases with no gene match: 4. CDR3 size: 14 residues. The germline gives CDR1 SGDLS, CDR2 YYNGEE. DNA for the CDR3: TGTGCCAGCAGCAAAGGGACAGGTCAAGAGACCCAGTACTTC. Translated: CASSKGTGQETQYF.

This clone has only one observation. This chain uses TRBV29-1 with TRBJ1-1; D is possibly TRBD1 (5 bases). V lost 8 bases, J lost 1 base, and 14 bases lay in between. Germline V gene sequence: CDR1 SQVTM, CDR2 ANQGSEA. The CDR3 is 13 residues long. CDR3 DNA sequence: TGCAGCCCCGTGGGGGACGGGAACACTGAAGCTTTCTTT. Translation gives CSPVGDGNTEAFF.